What follows describes a single TCR beta chain. What it binds is unknown. These data come from a study of Ad26.COV2.S vaccination and SARS-CoV-2 variants. In the study overall: Donor was assigned to the Ad26.COV2.S arm of trial COV1001. Study-wide results and limits: Non-spike TCR breadth did not differ much between vaccine and placebo recipients.

CDR1 and CDR2 from the germline V gene are LGHNA and YSLEER. This CDR3 comprises 16 residues. Unmatched junction bases numbered 10, after V lost 0 bases and J lost 7 bases. Method: immunoSEQ multiplex PCR; TCRdb's copy keeps in-frame clones and lacks some. The sample lists roughly 420,000 clones; 89% were seen once. Described treatment: roughly 19 received Ad26.COV2.S at low or high dose, single or two shots; about five received placebo; per-sample allocation not given. All samples were drawn on day 63, counting from the first vaccine or placebo injection. The donor's status was that of an adult aged 18-55 years in Boston.

The TCR sequence derives from a person aged 18-65 years who received the Ad26.COV2.S COVID-19 vaccine or a placebo. The chain employs TRBV4-3 and TRBJ2-3, with TRBD2 matching 7 bases. This specimen consisted of peripheral blood, obtained in a trial of Ad26.COV2.S vaccine versus placebo. CDR3 DNA sequence: TGCGCCAGCAGCCAAGACCGTGGACTAGAAGGGCATACGCAGTATTTT. This translates into CASSQDRGLEGHTQYF.